Listed below are T cell receptor beta chains from one sample, sequenced in a study of cytomegalovirus exposure and HLA in healthy donors. TCRdb keeps only in-frame clones here, not all; method: immunoSEQ multiplex PCR. The repertoire has 50,000 to 60,000 clones, roughly four fifths of them found once; the top ten carry 2.5% to 3%. Sequenced input: PBMCs. All receptors come from a woman in her forties in good health and CMV-seropositive. Both conserved end residues are part of each CDR3. Rows may omit the clone size; those that give it use once, few, many or a size class.

V gene,clone size,J gene,CDR3 protein
TRBV7-9,once,TRBJ1-1,CASSFQAGDSNTEAFF
TRBV28,-,TRBJ2-5,CASSTTRETQYF
TRBV5-6,-,TRBJ1-1,CASSLVGVVEAFF
TRBV13,-,TRBJ2-7,CASSLEETPYEQYF
TRBV7-2,-,TRBJ1-1,CASSLVFGVGEAFF
TRBV13,-,TRBJ1-1,CASSPFELIDEAFF
TRBV10-2,few,TRBJ2-2,CASSEGEGWANPGELFF
TRBV6-1,-,TRBJ2-3,CASSPTSGGADTQYF
TRBV6-5,-,TRBJ1-2,CASRNRVHYGYTF
TRBV11-2,-,TRBJ1-1,CASSLIGPGSPGTEAFF
TRBV13,-,TRBJ1-1,CASSSYYRTPEAFF
TRBV6-5,-,TRBJ1-2,CASSTGTGVRYTF
TRBV5-1,-,TRBJ1-4,CASSVMGPNEKLFF
TRBV2,-,TRBJ1-1,CASSRGGGMNTEAFF
TRBV7-9,few,TRBJ2-5,CASSAGTAQETQYF
TRBV1,-,TRBJ2-7,CTSPRTSGDGPWDEQYF
TRBV6-5,few,TRBJ1-2,CASSFRVGSYGYTF
TRBV11-2,-,TRBJ2-5,CASSLGLAVGETQYF
TRBV9,-,TRBJ1-2,CASRAGILLGGYTF
TRBV5-1,-,TRBJ2-1,CASSPRTSGAHEQFF
TRBV4-2,-,TRBJ1-2,CASSQDSSGYTF
TRBV6-6,-,TRBJ2-1,CASSYSGNEQFF
TRBV29-1,-,TRBJ1-2,CSVYFRDRDGYTF
TRBV5-4,-,TRBJ1-1,CASSLGGVIAEAFF
TRBV4-1,-,TRBJ2-7,CASSRSGQSYEQYF
TRBV13,once,TRBJ1-4,CASSSKQGGRKLFF
TRBV7-2,-,TRBJ2-1,CASSLALSGGAHEQFF
TRBV6-5,-,TRBJ1-5,CASAGTDNQPQHF